Only a few counts were recorded for the clone carrying this T cell receptor (beta chain). Its antigen is as yet unknown. These data are taken from a study of T-cell memory formation after mild COVID-19. About the study: The TCR clusters were mostly specific to one donor.

TCRdb re-analysed the 5' RACE reads in MiXCR, keeping a single row per CDR3 protein. This table has roughly 340,000 distinct CDR3 sequences, 20% to 25% appearing once. The V gene's germline CDR1 is LGHNA and CDR2 YSLEER. V lost 3 bases to trimming and J lost 1 base, with 16 bases between them. This CDR3 region has 17 residues. Findings of the study overall: Later expanders leaned CD4+, whereas clones that contracted between day 15 and 85 were balanced CD4/CD8. Contracting CD4+ clones lay largely in CM and EM, with CD8+ ones residing in EMRA. Some clones that responded turned up in pre-infection memory, which suggests that cross-reactive memory joined in.

The source material was PBMCs or a T cell subset sorted from them (not recorded which). The sequence derives from a man younger than 35 who had mild COVID-19 (a few samples of this study predate the infection). Cell type and time point are not known. The chain carries TRBV4-3 and TRBJ1-5, with D tentatively TRBD1 (5 bases). CDR3 bases: TGCGCCAGCAGCCAGAGGCTGCTACGGGGGAGCAATCAGCCCCAGCATTTT. Translation: CASSQRLLRGSNQPQHF.